Shown below are 10 T cell receptor beta chains from a single sample sequenced in a study of cytomegalovirus exposure and HLA in healthy donors. PCR amplification relied on 60 Vbeta primers (plus 13 Jbeta primers). The table came from immunoSEQ multiplex PCR; TCRdb's copy has only in-frame clones and leaves some out. The table has fewer than 150,000 clones, about four fifths seen once. Input material: PBMCs. Every receptor here comes from a man younger than 40 in good health and CMV-seronegative.

The V call is TRBV13, the J call TRBJ2-1; 7 positions agree with TRBD2. After removal of 1 base from V and 2 bases from J, the junction contained 5 bases not matched to a gene. CDR3 size: 16 residues. Germline V CDR1 and CDR2: PRHDT, FYEKMQ (reference sequence). CDR3 DNA sequence: TGTGCCAGCAGCTTAGTTGGGGGGGACCCCTACAATGAGCAGTTCTTC. Residues: CASSLVGGDPYNEQFF.

The chain has TRBV30 and TRBJ2-5; tentative D call: TRBD2 (7 bases). Germline CDR1 and CDR2: GTSNPN and SVGIG (reference sequence). The V end was cut by 0 bases, the J end by 3 bases, with 11 bases between. CDR3 size: 14 residues. For the CDR3, the DNA is TGTGCCTGGAGTGTAGGCGGGGGCAAAGAGACCCAGTACTTC. It is translated as CAWSVGGGKETQYF.

The chain carries TRBV4-1 and TRBJ2-3, with D perhaps matching TRBD2 (6 bases). The ends were cut back, 0 bases at V and 5 bases at J, with 15 bases in the middle. This CDR3 spans 16 amino acids. Germline V lookup: CDR1 MGHRA, CDR2 YSYEKL. Here the CDR3 DNA reads TGCGCCAGCAGCCAAGAGGACAACCTAGCGATAGATACGCAGTATTTT. It yields the protein CASSQEDNLAIDTQYF.

V gene TRBV6-5 combines with J gene TRBJ1-3, with D maybe TRBD1 (5 bases). Germline assignment: CDR1 MNHEY and CDR2 SVGAGI. Deletions cut 6 bases from V and 1 base from J, with 10 bases between. The CDR3 contains 14 residues. The CDR3 reads CASSPTVSGNTIYF. CDR3 DNA sequence: TGTGCCAGCAGCCCGACAGTGTCTGGAAACACCATATATTTT.

The genes are TRBV28 and TRBJ1-1; D possibly corresponds to TRBD1 (6 bases). CDR1 and CDR2 (germline): MDHEN, SYDVKM. The CDR3 contains 14 residues. Trimming pared 8 bases from V and 6 bases from J, leaving 19 bases between. CDR3 DNA sequence: TGTGCCAGCGGCGTGGGGGCTTCGACGGCTGAAGCTTTCTTT. Residues: CASGVGASTAEAFF.

The chain uses TRBV7-9 and TRBJ2-7, with 9 bases that match TRBD1. After removal of 3 bases from V and 5 bases from J, the junction contained 8 bases not matched to a gene. The CDR3 covers 15 residues. Germline values: CDR1 SEHNR, CDR2 FQNEAQ (reference sequence). The CDR3 reads CASSLSGTGSDEQYF. The DNA of the CDR3 is TGTGCCAGCAGCTTGTCCGGGACAGGGAGCGACGAGCAGTACTTC.

This clone was counted a single time. The rearrangement uses TRBV7-9 and TRBJ1-1; TRBD1 matches at 9 bases. Trimming cost V 6 bases and J 4 bases; bases outside gene matches: 9. The CDR3 sequence is 15 residues long. CDR1 and CDR2 (germline): SEHNR, FQNEAQ (reference sequence). This chain's CDR3 is CASRYPTGGFTEAFF. The CDR3 coding sequence is TGTGCCAGCAGGTACCCCACAGGGGGCTTCACTGAAGCTTTCTTT.

V gene TRBV5-1 combines with J gene TRBJ2-5; 10 bases agree with TRBD2. Germline V gene data show CDR1 as SGHRS and CDR2 as YFSETQ. The CDR3 has 16 residues. Trimming removed 4 bases from V and 5 bases from J; junction bases left unmatched: 11. CDR3 amino acids: CASSPYRGLATETQYF. The CDR3 DNA is TGCGCCAGCAGCCCTTACAGGGGACTAGCGACGGAGACCCAGTACTTC.

This rearrangement joins TRBV30 to TRBJ2-1; perhaps TRBD1 as D (5 bases). V lost 5 bases and J 7 bases, leaving 18 bases between the germline ends. Germline CDR1 is GTSNPN and CDR2 is SVGIG (reference sequence). The CDR3 consists of 14 residues. The chain's CDR3 is CAWAGFPKGNEQFF. CDR3 in DNA: TGTGCCTGGGCAGGGTTCCCCAAAGGGAATGAGCAGTTCTTC.

The chain links TRBV28 to TRBJ1-1; tentative D call: TRBD1 (5 bases). V lost 5 bases and J 12 bases, leaving 16 bases between the germline ends. The CDR3 extends over 12 amino acids. CDR1 and CDR2 from the germline V gene are MDHEN and SYDVKM. CDR3 sequence reads: CASSDPGVLTFF. CDR3 DNA sequence: TGTGCCAGCAGTGATCCGGGGGTTTTAACTTTCTTT.